Below are 18 T cell receptor beta chains sequenced from a single sample in a study of CD8+CD57+ T cells in acquired aplastic anemia. The TCR beta profiling, which covered VDJ combination and CDR3 sequence, was carried out using genomic DNA as the template. In TCRdb, the reads were re-called with MiXCR into one record per CDR3 protein. The table lists 200,000 or so distinct CDR3 sequences, around 47% of them singletons. All sequencing subjects had displayed CD8+CD57+ cell expansion on flow cytometry. Sequencing was carried out using sorted CD4+, CD8+, or CD8+CD57+ T cells (not recorded which) from PBMCs. The receptors here all came from a human donor with aplastic anemia.

This clonotype has at least ten counts. A much larger clone differs by one base, so this may be a read error. The chain joins TRBV2 to TRBJ1-5, with TRBD1 as a possible D gene (5 bases). CDR3 length: 15 amino acids. Germline V gene lookup returns CDR1 SNHLY and CDR2 FYNNEI. CDR3 nucleotide sequence: TGTGCCAGCAGCCTGGGTAGGGGAGACAATCAGTCCCAGCATTTT. Residues: CASSLGRGDNQSQHF.

V gene TRBV25-1 combines with J gene TRBJ1-3, with D possibly being TRBD1 (5 bases). V was shortened by 1 base and J by 9 bases, with 13 bases between the two germline ends. Germline-derived CDR1 and CDR2 are MGHDK and SYGVNS. The CDR3 has 14 amino acids. CDR3 sequence reads: CASSEFREGSTIYF. The CDR3 DNA sequence: TGTGCCAGCAGTGAATTTAGGGAGGGGAGCACCATATATTTT.

The table lists this clonotype with a few counts. CDR3: CSARLETSGDTDTQYF. For the CDR3, the DNA is TGCAGTGCTAGGCTCGAGACTAGCGGGGACACAGATACGCAGTATTTT. The rearrangement joins TRBV20-1 to TRBJ2-3, with TRBD2 matching over 11 bases. The CDR3 sequence is 16 residues long. Unmatched junction bases numbered 7, after V lost 3 bases and J lost 2 bases. The V gene's germline CDR1 is DFQATT and CDR2 SNEGSKA (reference sequence).

The chain uses TRBV29-1 and TRBJ1-2; 7 bases line up with TRBD1. Germline V gene data show CDR1 as SQVTM and CDR2 as ANQGSEA. CDR3 size: 12 residues. With V trimmed by 6 bases and J by 4 bases, 5 bases remained unmatched. CDR3 nucleotide sequence: TGCAGCGTAACAGGGGAGGGCTATGGCTACACCTTC. Translated, it gives CSVTGEGYGYTF. The entire variable domain, with the rest obtained from reference TRBV29-1 and TRBJ1-2, is as follows: SAVISQKPSRDICQRGTSLTIQCQVDSQVTMMFWYRQQPGQSLTLIATANQGSEATYESGFVIDKFPISRPNLTFSTLTVSNMSPEDSSIYLCSVTGEGYGYTFGSGTRLTVV.

V and J are TRBV2 and TRBJ2-5; weak D call: TRBD2 (6 bases). CDR3 length: 12 residues. In germline, CDR1 is SNHLY, CDR2 FYNNEI. Trimming shortened V by 8 bases and J by 3 bases, and 10 bases separated the two germline ends. The CDR3: CASFREKETQYF. CDR3 nucleotides: TGTGCCAGCTTTCGGGAGAAAGAGACCCAGTACTTC.

This chain joins TRBV10-3 and TRBJ1-1; the D gene is possibly TRBD1 (5 bases). The CDR3 covers 13 residues. V was cut by 6 bases and J by 1 base, with 9 bases left in between. Germline V CDR1 and CDR2: ENHRY, SYGVKD. The CDR3 protein is CAIRETGNTEAFF. The CDR3 nucleotides are TGTGCCATCAGGGAAACAGGGAACACTGAAGCTTTCTTT.

On this clonotype: One junction end does not reproduce the germline sequence, and a read error may be involved. The chain employs TRBV24-1 and TRBJ2-3; D is possibly TRBD1 (6 bases). The germline V gene encodes CDR1 KGHDR and CDR2 SFDVKD. The CDR3 length is 15 residues. The CDR3 reads CAASDPTGWADTQYF. Written as DNA, the CDR3 is TGTGCCGCCAGTGATCCCACAGGGTGGGCAGATACGCAGTATTTT.

The chain recombines TRBV24-1 with TRBJ1-1; 8 bases match TRBD1. This CDR3 is built from 12 residues. The V and J ends lost 9 bases and 3 bases, in that order; junction bases with no gene match: 2. The germline V gene has CDR1 KGHDR and CDR2 SFDVKD. The CDR3 protein is CATAQGDTEAFF. The CDR3 DNA sequence: TGTGCCACCGCACAGGGGGACACTGAAGCTTTCTTT.

Points on this clonotype: The germline gene is not matched at one end of the junction; a read error may be the cause. The J gene is TRBJ1-2, the V gene TRBV6-1; possibly TRBD1 for D (6 bases). This CDR3 has 15 residues. Germline assignment: CDR1 MNHNS and CDR2 SASEGT. The CDR3 reads CASSERQEGGYVYTF. The CDR3 bases are TGTGCCAGCAGTGAAAGACAGGAGGGTGGCTATGTCTACACCTTC.

In its sample, this clonotype was seen many times. The gene calls are TRBV7-2 and TRBJ2-7, with 8 bases lining up with TRBD2. CDR3 length: 13 residues. CDR1 and CDR2 (germline): SGHTA, FQGNSA. The V and J ends lost 3 bases and 7 bases, in that order; junction bases with no gene match: 5. The DNA for the CDR3 is TGTGCCAGCAGCTTGAGCGGGGGTACGGAGCAGTACTTC. The encoded protein is CASSLSGGTEQYF.

This sequence joins TRBV15 and TRBJ2-3; 12 nucleotides agree with TRBD2. Germline assignment: CDR1 LNHNV and CDR2 YYDKDF (reference sequence). The CDR3 spans 15 residues. Germline trimming cut 6 bases from V and 2 bases from J; bases unmatched to any gene: 3. CDR3 amino acids: CATSGLAGFTDTQYF. The CDR3 bases are TGTGCCACCAGTGGACTAGCGGGGTTCACAGATACGCAGTATTTT.

This clonotype occurred a few times. V usage is TRBV18 and J usage is TRBJ2-1, with D perhaps being TRBD1 or TRBD2 (5 bases each). The germline gives CDR1 KGHSH, CDR2 LQKENI. The CDR3 length is 14 residues. V lost 6 bases and J lost 7, with 16 bases in between. This CDR3 reads CASSPRVGGNEQFF. As DNA, the CDR3 is TGTGCCAGCTCCCCCCGGGTTGGGGGTAATGAGCAGTTCTTC.

This clonotype was detected ten times or more. The chain recombines TRBV12-3 or TRBV12-4 with TRBJ2-3; 8 bases agree with TRBD2. The CDR3 consists of 15 residues. Germline trimming cut 4 bases from V and 4 bases from J; bases unmatched to any gene: 7. In DNA form, the CDR3 reads TGTGCCAGCAGTTACGATAGCGGGACATCAGATACGCAGTATTTT. Translation: CASSYDSGTSDTQYF.

Comment on this clonotype: Germline is not matched at one junction end, which may reflect a read error. This chain links TRBV27 with TRBJ1-2, with unresolved D. The germline gives CDR1 MNHEY, CDR2 SMNVEV (reference sequence). The CDR3 covers 14 residues. The CDR3 sequence: CASGSSDSNYGYTF. The DNA for the CDR3 is TGTGCCAGCGGTTCGTCAGACTCTAACTACGGCTACACCTTC.

The CDR3 nucleotides read TGTGCCAGCAGTTCGGGACAGGAGAATTCACCCCTCCACTTT. This gives the protein CASSSGQENSPLHF. The chain combines TRBV6-5 with TRBJ1-6; TRBD1 matches 8 bases. The CDR3 consists of 14 residues. V dropped 4 bases and J dropped 7; count of bases not matched to a gene: 3. CDR1 is MNHEY, CDR2 SVGAGI, per germline.

The chain combines TRBV29-1 with TRBJ1-1; TRBD1 is a possible D gene (5 bases). Looked up from germline, CDR1 is SQVTM and CDR2 is ANQGSEA. The V end lost 7 bases, the J end lost 3 bases, and 15 bases lay between the germline ends. This CDR3 is 13 amino acids long. CDR3 DNA sequence: TGCAGCGCCTCTGGGACGGATTACACTGAAGCTTTCTTT. Amino acid sequence: CSASGTDYTEAFF.

This clonotype was seen repeatedly, ten times or more. The J gene is TRBJ1-1, the V gene TRBV7-6; D might be TRBD1 (5 bases). The CDR3 sequence is 17 residues long. V was shortened by 5 bases and J by 6 bases, with 25 bases between the two germline ends. Germline CDR1 is SGHVS and CDR2 is FNYEAQ. The CDR3 spells CASSLDPSRASASEAFF. CDR3 DNA sequence: TGTGCCAGCAGCCTCGACCCAAGCAGGGCGTCGGCATCTGAAGCTTTCTTT.

The V gene is TRBV24-1, the J gene TRBJ2-7, with 8 bases matching TRBD1. The CDR3 spans 15 residues. Germline V gene lookup returns CDR1 KGHDR and CDR2 SFDVKD. V was clipped by 9 bases and J by 1 base; unmatched bases: 10. CDR3 residues: CATRPGQGRSYEQYF. CDR3 nucleotides: TGTGCCACCCGGCCCGGACAGGGAAGATCCTACGAGCAGTACTTC.